The following is a TCR beta chain sequence with its context. This record comes from a study of blood T cell repertoires in COVID-19. Germline V lookup: CDR1 SQVTM, CDR2 ANQGSEA. CDR3 length equals 13 residues. Trimming took 4 bases from V and 1 from J, leaving 8 bases between them. TCRdb's table, derived via immunoSEQ multiplex PCR, lists solely in-frame clones and lacks some. The data show around 270,000 clones, around nine tenths seen once. The chain carries TRBV29-1 and TRBJ1-3, with D possibly being TRBD1 (5 bases). The TCR sequence derives from a woman aged 60-75 years with COVID-19, enrolled during active disease. The specimen sequenced was peripheral blood. CDR3 sequence: CSVARDSGNTIYF. The CDR3 DNA follows: TGCAGCGTTGCCAGGGATTCTGGAAACACCATATATTTT.